This entry concerns a single T cell receptor beta chain. Its matching antigen is unknown. The germline V gene encodes CDR1 LGHNA and CDR2 YSLEER. V was pared by 0 bases and J by 8 bases, with 13 bases of the junction left unmatched. The length of the CDR3 is 16 residues. TCRdb's table, derived via immunoSEQ multiplex PCR, lists solely in-frame clones and lacks some. This sample has a few hundred thousand clones; around 86% occur once, and the top ten carry 0.75% to 0.85%. The data stem from a study of cytomegalovirus exposure and HLA in healthy donors. The study, taken as a whole, reports: Among TCR sequences, most were rare, though some public TCRs appeared in many donors. The classifier was said to identify cytomegalovirus status with high specificity and sensitivity. The investigators catalogued 150 to 200 TCR beta chains as cytomegalovirus-associated. First-cohort TCR clusters were later found to tend to co-occur in the 120 validation repertoires.

Sample: PBMCs. The receptor was derived from a woman aged 18-35 years in good health and CMV-seronegative. The gene calls are TRBV4-3 and TRBJ2-7; the match to TRBD2 covers 7 bases. CDR3 residues: CASSQEYRSGLYKQYF. In nucleotides, the CDR3 is TGCGCCAGCAGCCAAGAGTATCGGTCGGGACTATATAAGCAGTACTTC.